This TCR beta chain derives from a study of shared clonotypes between healthy human individuals (dated by TCRdb to about 2020). Describing the broader study: Three men and two women, aged 18 to 49 years, made up the cohort. Per donor, leukapheresis produced somewhere between about 0.8 and 9 billion PBMCs. For each donor, CD4 naive and CD4 memory were each run on three plates, CD8 naive on two plates, and CD8 memory on one plate. Blood TCR repertoires of 5 or 6 healthy adults were deeply sequenced to estimate repertoire size and the extent of clonotype sharing between individuals. To increase sequencing depth and limit assay-specific biases, different laboratories used diverse techniques to prepare libraries and sequence TCR repertoires. The study at large found these results: When a few donors were compared, the shared fraction of clonotypes was about 5% for naive CD4, approximately 3.3% for naive CD8, 2% to 2.5% for memory CD4, and under 0.5% for memory CD8. Incomplete sequencing was indicated by rarefaction of sorted-subset datasets, despite the large sequencing depth. Based on pairwise subsampling, the degree of clonotype sharing among donors was expected to be affected by sequencing depth. Sampling was restricted to blood, and TCR repertoires in tissue are likely to differ from TCR repertoires in blood. Compared with non-shared clonotypes, the clonotypes found in all four sorted-subset donors had higher generation probabilities. Naive subsets generally had larger estimated clonotype richness than memory subsets. The small number of donors limited the genetic and exposure-history diversity represented.

About this clone itself: There is no known antigen for this receptor. No clone much larger than this one lies a single base away; base qualities are absent.

V ends up 7 bases short and J 3 bases short, with an unmatched junction base count of 11. The germline V gene yields MNHNS for CDR1 and SASEGT for CDR2. Counted from cysteine to phenylalanine, this CDR3 has 15 amino acids. CDR3 DNA only is kept here, 45 bases in frame from base 1. Donors were healthy HIV-negative adults with no recently reported acute infections or vaccinations. Every donor was a Caucasian adult living in Nashville, Tennessee, USA. Magnetic negative selection was used to enrich CD4+ T cells, after which naive cells were positively selected on CD45RA and the negative fraction became the memory subset. Blood was obtained by leukapheresis, after which PBMCs were separated by Ficoll-Histopaque density gradient centrifugation and cryopreserved in liquid nitrogen vapor phase. Analytical flow cytometry was used to check the purity and quantity of each magnetically sorted T cell population. From each sorted fraction, genomic DNA was isolated and quantified by UV absorbance on a Nanodrop 2000c.

Using the deep immunoSEQ assay, TCR CDR3 regions were amplified from genomic DNA by multiplex PCR. For each cell subset, the extracted genomic DNA was distributed evenly across all wells of several immunoSEQ 96-well plates, and each plate served as one replicate. For sorted subsets, roughly 200 ng of genomic DNA, equivalent to about 30,000 T cell genomes, went into each replicate PCR. Purified libraries were measured with a Qubit 3.0 fluorometer, size-checked on a Bioanalyzer 2100, and measured again with the KAPA Library Quantification kit. Every immunoSEQ 96-well plate was sequenced on a dedicated single-read 150-cycle Illumina NextSeq 550 flow cell. As for how the authors treated the data: Because only junctional sequences without quality scores were contained in the immunoSEQ output, filtering matching that applied to full-length reads could not be performed. Sequences were annotated with PyIR, a Python wrapper for IgBLAST v1.9, and V/J genes and CDR3 were assigned using IMGT germline references. Reads were filtered out if the reads had weak V/J assignments (E-value above 1e-6), no CDR3, stop codons, out-of-frame junctions, or ambiguous translated residues. V3J clonotypes were defined by identical inferred V gene, J gene, and CDR3 amino acid sequence. The percentage overlap between two repertoires was calculated by dividing the number of shared unique clonotypes by the size of the smaller repertoire. RTK rarefaction, the Chao1 estimator, and Recon v2.1 estimates of unobserved clonotypes were used to assess repertoire richness. For all TCRbeta clonotypes obtained by the gDNA method from a few donors, generation probabilities were computed with OLGA. The table comes from immuneACCESS by way of TCRdb, which keeps in-frame sequences with V and J called. Part of the clones is missing from these tables; in studies checked, under half for an unresolved V gene and the rest for unknown reasons. That table furnishes V, J and clone size, whereas the DNA furnished D and trimming. Here the sample has over a million clones; 96% occur a single time. The top ten hold roughly 1.2% of the sample.

The V and J segments used are TRBV6-1 and TRBJ2-7; 8 bases in between match TRBD2. The sequence was obtained from a man aged 25-40 years in good health. The specimen sequenced was naive CD4+ T cells sorted from blood. The cell subset or site tag for this specimen amounts to: CD45RA+ positively selected. The DNA sequence is given as TGTGCCAGCACCGAGACTAGCGCTTACCTCTACGAGCAGTACTTC. Translation gives CASTETSAYLYEQYF.